This is a list of T cell receptor beta chains from one sample in a study of Graves' ophthalmopathy and Graves' hyperthyroidism. MiXCR, run by TCRdb on the multiplex PCR reads, gives a single entry per CDR3 protein. The data show about 400,000 distinct CDR3 sequences, with about 18% seen just once and 1.5% to 2% held by the top ten. The sample consisted of peripheral blood. The receptor set was obtained from a woman between 18 and 30 years old with Graves' ophthalmopathy. Both conserved end residues are part of each CDR3. The D gene is left open where the match is weak. Some rows have no size entry. The others give once, few or many, or a class for an expanded clone.

>TRBD1|TRBV4-3|few|TRBJ1-5
TGCGCCAGCAGCCCGGGACAGAATCAGCCCCAGCATTTT
CASSPGQNQPQHF
>TRBD1|TRBV4-2|many|TRBJ2-4
TGTGCCAGCAGCCAAGGGATCCGAGGCAGGGGGGCCAAAAACATTCAGTACTTC
CASSQGIRGRGAKNIQYF
>-|TRBV24-1|-|TRBJ2-7
TGTGCCACCAGTGACTCGTTCTACGAGCAGTACTTC
CATSDSFYEQYF
>-|TRBV5-4|many|TRBJ2-6
TGTGCCAGCAGCTTGAATCCGTTTGGGGGCGCTGGGGCCAACGTCCTGACTTTC
CASSLNPFGGAGANVLTF
>-|TRBV2|few|TRBJ2-7
TGTGCCAGCAGTGAAAGGGGATACGGGCAGTACTTC
CASSERGYGQYF
>TRBD1|TRBV19|many|TRBJ1-5
TGTGCCAGTAGCGGACAGGGGGCTAACAATCAGCCCCAGCATTTT
CASSGQGANNQPQHF
>-|TRBV7-8|-|TRBJ2-7
TGTGCCACCTCAGATGGGGGAGGCCGAACCTACGAGCAGTACTTC
CATSDGGGRTYEQYF
>-|TRBV12-3/TRBV12-4|many|TRBJ1-1
TGTGCCAGCTGCCGCGTGGGGAAAGGAAGTAACACTGAAGCTTTCTTT
CASCRVGKGSNTEAFF
>-|TRBV27|many|TRBJ1-1
TGTGCCAGCAGTTTTGGAACCGACAACACTGAAGCTTTCTTT
CASSFGTDNTEAFF
>-|TRBV20-1|many|TRBJ2-5
TGCAGTGCTAGGGATGCCGGGACACACCAAGAGACCCAGTACTTC
CSARDAGTHQETQYF
>-|TRBV13|many|TRBJ2-7
TGTGCCAGCAGCTTAGAAGGTCAAGGGAGCGAGCAGTACTTC
CASSLEGQGSEQYF
>TRBD1|TRBV7-3|many|TRBJ2-7
TGTGCCAGCAGCTTACAGGGGGCCCTACCCTACGAGCAGTACTTC
CASSLQGALPYEQYF
>TRBD1|TRBV20-1|many|TRBJ2-2
TGCAGTGCTAGAGATGTCGGGGACAGGGCCACCGGGGAGCTGTTTTTT
CSARDVGDRATGELFF
>TRBD1|TRBV12-3/TRBV12-4|many|TRBJ2-2
TGTGCCAGCAGCCCTCCCGGGACAGGGCCCGGGGAGCTGTTTTTT
CASSPPGTGPGELFF
>-|TRBV12-3/TRBV12-4|many|TRBJ1-1
TGTGCCAGCAGTTTTTGGGGGAAGACTGAAGCTTTCTTT
CASSFWGKTEAFF
>-|TRBV5-1|many|TRBJ1-1
TGCGCCAGCAGCAGCACCCAGGGTGTATTCACTGAAGCTTTCTTT
CASSSTQGVFTEAFF
>TRBD1|TRBV6-1|many|TRBJ2-5
TGTGCCAGCAAATTTCAGGGGGCCCAAGAGACCCAGTACTTC
CASKFQGAQETQYF
>TRBD1|TRBV6-1|-|TRBJ2-5
TGTGCCAGCAGGACCAGGACACAGGGGCGCCAAGAGACCCAGTACTTC
CASRTRTQGRQETQYF
>TRBD1|TRBV12-3/TRBV12-4|many|TRBJ1-5
TGTGCCAGCAGTTTTAGCCTTCCCGGGACAGCAAGGGGTGGAGGCAATCAGCCCCAGCATTTT
CASSFSLPGTARGGGNQPQHF
>TRBD1|TRBV6-1|-|TRBJ1-5
TGTGCCAGTGTGACAGGGGACAATCAGCCCCAGCATTTT
CASVTGDNQPQHF
>-|TRBV5-4|-|TRBJ1-5
TGTGCCAGCAGCTTGCGGGTAGGGGGGTTCAATCAGCCCCAGCATTTT
CASSLRVGGFNQPQHF
>TRBD2|TRBV12-3/TRBV12-4|-|TRBJ2-5
TGTGCCAGCAGTCCACCATCGAGCGGGAGTAACGGAGAGACCCAGTACTTC
CASSPPSSGSNGETQYF
>TRBD2|TRBV7-7|many|TRBJ2-7
TGTGCCAGCAGCTTCCATCCACCCCGTCGGGAGCGGGAGGTAAACTACGAGCAGTACTTC
CASSFHPPRREREVNYEQYF
>-|TRBV27|many|TRBJ1-1
TGTGCCAGCAGTACCGTGACAGGAAGGAACACTGAAGCTTTCTTT
CASSTVTGRNTEAFF
>TRBD1|TRBV7-2|-|TRBJ1-2
TGTGCCAGCAGCTCTCGGGGGACAGGGGGCTATGGCTACACCTTC
CASSSRGTGGYGYTF
>TRBD1|TRBV19|many|TRBJ1-1
TGTGCCAGTTGGGACAGGGTCGACACTGAAGCTTTCTTT
CASWDRVDTEAFF
>TRBD1|TRBV15|many|TRBJ2-7
TGTGCCACCAGCAGGTACGGGACAGGCTCGGTTGAGCAGTACTTC
CATSRYGTGSVEQYF
>TRBD1|TRBV25-1|many|TRBJ2-7
TGTGCCAGCAGTGATTCCCCGGGACAGGGGCCGGAGCAGTACTTC
CASSDSPGQGPEQYF
>TRBD1|TRBV4-3|-|TRBJ2-7
TGCGCCAGCAGCCAAGGCAGGGGGCCTACCGGCCACGAGCAGTACTTC
CASSQGRGPTGHEQYF
>TRBD1|TRBV30|many|TRBJ1-6
TGTGCCTGGAGTGGTTCCAGGACAGGATCGGTTAATTCACCCCTCCACTTT
CAWSGSRTGSVNSPLHF
>-|TRBV6-1|many|TRBJ1-6
TGTGCCAGCATTGACCTAGGAGCCCTCCACTTT
CASIDLGALHF
>-|TRBV27|many|TRBJ1-3
TGTGCCAGCAGTAAAAGAGAAGGAAACACCATATATTTT
CASSKREGNTIYF
>-|TRBV6-5|many|TRBJ1-1
TGTGCCAGCAGTTACTCGAACCCGTTGAACACTGAAGCTTTCTTT
CASSYSNPLNTEAFF
>-|TRBV7-8|many|TRBJ2-2
TGTGCCAGCAGTCCAGGGCTCACCGGGGAGCTGTTTTTT
CASSPGLTGELFF
>-|TRBV12-3/TRBV12-4|-|TRBJ1-1
TGTGCCAGCAGTTCGACCCCAGGGCTCAACACTGAAGCTTTCTTT
CASSSTPGLNTEAFF
>TRBD1|TRBV5-1|many|TRBJ2-7
TGCGCCAGCCGGACAGGGAACGAGCAGTACTTC
CASRTGNEQYF
>TRBD2|TRBV7-2|many|TRBJ2-5
TGTGCCAGCAGCTCCAGACTAGCGGGAGGCGTGGAGACCCAGTACTTC
CASSSRLAGGVETQYF
>TRBD1|TRBV4-3|-|TRBJ2-5
TGCGCCAGCAGCCAGAGTTGGGACAGTCATGCAGAGACCCAGTACTTC
CASSQSWDSHAETQYF
>-|TRBV14|many|TRBJ1-5
TGTGCCAGCAGCCCGTCGTATTTCAATCAGCCCCAGCATTTT
CASSPSYFNQPQHF
>-|TRBV3-1|once|TRBJ2-7
TGTGCCAGCATCCAAGAAGGGGGACCATACGAGCAGTACTTC
CASIQEGGPYEQYF
>TRBD1|TRBV2|-|TRBJ2-6
TGTGCCAGGGGACAGGGGGCACTGGTCCCTGGGGCCAACGTCCTGACTTTC
CARGQGALVPGANVLTF
>TRBD2|TRBV6-2/TRBV6-3|many|TRBJ2-7
TGTGCCAGCCTGGGACTAGCGGGCGCGAGCTCCTACGAGCAGTACTTC
CASLGLAGASSYEQYF
>-|TRBV11-2|many|TRBJ1-2
TGTGCCAGCAGCTTATCCGGGGCGGATTACACCTATGGCTACACCTTC
CASSLSGADYTYGYTF
>-|TRBV19|-|TRBJ2-5
TGTGCCAGCCAGGAGGGTCCCCAAGAGACCCAGTACTTC
CASQEGPQETQYF
>TRBD2|TRBV4-2|many|TRBJ2-7
TGTGCCAGCAACCCGGGACTAGCGGGAGCGCGTGAGCAGTACTTC
CASNPGLAGAREQYF
>-|TRBV28|many|TRBJ2-2
TGTGCCAGCACCGCCACAGGGAGTCCCACCGGGGAGCTGTTTTTT
CASTATGSPTGELFF
>TRBD2|TRBV19|many|TRBJ2-5
TGTGCCTGCAGCTCGGGCGGGGGGACGCGAGAGACCCAGTACTTC
CACSSGGGTRETQYF
>-|TRBV28|many|TRBJ2-7
TGTGCCAGCAGTTCTGGGGAGCTCGGATTGTACGAGCAGTACTTC
CASSSGELGLYEQYF
>-|TRBV6-1|-|TRBJ1-1
TGTGCCAGCAGTGAGGACCCAGGGAACACTGAAGCTTTCTTT
CASSEDPGNTEAFF
>TRBD2|TRBV20-1|-|TRBJ2-7
TGCAGTGCTAGCGGGGGGGCAACCTACGAGCAGTACTTC
CSASGGATYEQYF